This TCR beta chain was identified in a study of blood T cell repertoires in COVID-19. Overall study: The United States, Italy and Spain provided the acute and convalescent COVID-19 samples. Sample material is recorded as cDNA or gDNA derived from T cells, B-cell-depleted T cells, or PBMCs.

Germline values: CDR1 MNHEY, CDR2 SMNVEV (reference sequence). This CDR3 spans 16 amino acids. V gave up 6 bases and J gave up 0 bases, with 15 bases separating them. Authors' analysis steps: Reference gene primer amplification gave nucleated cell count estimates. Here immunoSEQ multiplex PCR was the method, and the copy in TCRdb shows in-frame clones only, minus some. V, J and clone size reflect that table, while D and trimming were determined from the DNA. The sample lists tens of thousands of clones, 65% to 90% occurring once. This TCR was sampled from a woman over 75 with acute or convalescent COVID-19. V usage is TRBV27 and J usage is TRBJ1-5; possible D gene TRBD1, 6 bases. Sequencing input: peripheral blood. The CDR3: CASREQGVDSNQPQHF. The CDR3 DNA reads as TGTGCCAGCAGAGAACAGGGAGTAGATAGCAATCAGCCCCAGCATTTT.